Listed here are 11 T cell receptor beta chains from one sample, sequenced in a study of OX40 agonist ivuxolimab in advanced cancers. The method was immunoSEQ multiplex PCR; TCRdb's version includes in-frame clones alone and lacks a portion of them. The sample has fewer than 65,000 clones; approximately 90% are singletons. The sequencing used CD4+ or CD8+ T cells sorted from blood, collected in a trial of the OX40 agonist ivuxolimab. These receptors all come from an adult with an advanced solid tumor such as melanoma, head and neck, liver or kidney cancer.

The CDR3 bases are TGTGCCAGCAGCTTAGGTCTGATTGGTTATGACAGGGTGAATGGCTACACCTTC. Translated, it gives CASSLGLIGYDRVNGYTF. The V gene is TRBV11-2, the J gene TRBJ1-2; 7 nucleotides match TRBD1. The junction had 17 bases not matched to a gene; V was cut back by 1 base and J by 6 bases. This CDR3 spans 18 amino acids. CDR1 and CDR2 (germline): SGHAT, FQNNGV.

This chain uses TRBV28 with TRBJ1-5; D is unresolved. V was shortened by 5 bases and J by 0 bases, with 14 bases between the two germline ends. The CDR3 totals 16 residues. Germline CDR1 and CDR2: MDHEN and SYDVKM. CDR3 bases: TGTGCCAGCAGTCCAGACATATTATATAGCAATCAGCCCCAGCATTTT. Translating gives CASSPDILYSNQPQHF.

V gene TRBV11-2 combines with J gene TRBJ1-2, with no clear D. With 0 bases removed from V and 4 bases from J, the gap between germline ends came to 9 bases. The CDR3 runs 14 residues. Germline assignment: CDR1 SGHAT and CDR2 FQNNGV. The CDR3 DNA follows: TGTGCCAGCAGCTTAGATTCCGGGCCCTATGGCTACACCTTC. Translation: CASSLDSGPYGYTF.

The chain uses TRBV28 and TRBJ1-5; D is uncertain. The CDR3 has 14 amino acids. Trimming removed 10 bases at V and 5 bases at J, with 18 bases between. The germline CDR1 and CDR2 sequences are MDHEN and SYDVKM. CDR3 bases: TGTGCCACCGAACCCTCGGCAGGTTATCAGCCCCAGCATTTT. The encoded protein is CATEPSAGYQPQHF. The variable domain in full, with the rest retrieved from reference TRBV28 and TRBJ1-5, is DVKVTQSSRYLVKRTGEKVFLECVQDMDHENMFWYRQDPGLGLRLIYFSYDVKMKEKGDIPEGYSVSREKKERFSLILESASTNQTSMYLCATEPSAGYQPQHFGDGTRLSIL.

A single count supports this clone. The CDR3, as DNA: TGTGCCAGCAGTTTTGGCCTAGCGGGAGGAGGCGCCAAGCAGTTCTTC. Translation gives CASSFGLAGGGAKQFF. This rearrangement joins TRBV27 to TRBJ2-1, with 11 positions matching TRBD2. Germline CDR1 and CDR2: MNHEY and SMNVEV (reference sequence). The CDR3 covers 16 residues. The trim removed 3 bases at V and 11 bases at J, leaving 12 bases unmatched.

The chain uses TRBV9 and TRBJ1-3, with D maybe TRBD1 (6 bases). The CDR3 is 16 amino acids. CDR1 and CDR2 from the germline V gene are SGDLS and YYNGEE. The V end lost 0 bases, the J end lost 1 base, and 11 bases lay between the germline ends. The CDR3 DNA reads TGTGCCAGCAGCGTAGGGGGGGCTCAATCTGGAAACACCATATATTTT. Residues: CASSVGGAQSGNTIYF.

The V gene is TRBV28, the J gene TRBJ2-7; possibly TRBD1 for D (5 bases). CDR3 length: 15 amino acids. Germline V CDR1 and CDR2: MDHEN, SYDVKM. The ends were cut back, 3 bases at V and 2 bases at J, with 14 bases in the middle. The CDR3 nucleotides are TGTGCCAGCAGTTTTGTTAGGGGCGGTACCTACGAGCAGTACTTC. It specifies CASSFVRGGTYEQYF.

This chain connects TRBV5-1 to TRBJ1-5; D possibly corresponds to TRBD1 (6 bases). Trimming left V 0 bases short and J 1 base short, with 8 bases between. This CDR3 spans 15 amino acids. The germline gives CDR1 SGHRS, CDR2 YFSETQ. DNA for the CDR3: TGCGCCAGCAGCTTGGGGGGGGCCAGCAATCAGCCCCAGCATTTT. Protein sequence: CASSLGGASNQPQHF.

This chain links TRBV4-1 with TRBJ2-3; 8 positions match TRBD2. The V and J ends lost 0 bases and 5 bases, in that order; junction bases with no gene match: 10. Germline CDR1 reads MGHRA; CDR2 reads YSYEKL. The length of the CDR3 is 17 residues. The CDR3 nucleotides read TGCGCCAGCAGCCAAGAAAGCCGAGCGGGAGCGGGAGATACGCAGTATTTT. Amino acid sequence: CASSQESRAGAGDTQYF.

V gene TRBV18 combines with J gene TRBJ2-4; D uncertain. The V gene lost 3 bases and the J gene lost 0 bases, with 6 bases spanning the gap. There are 14 residues in the CDR3. The germline gives CDR1 KGHSH, CDR2 LQKENI. This chain's CDR3 is CASSPQKAKNIQYF. CDR3 sequence (DNA): TGTGCCAGCTCACCCCAGAAAGCCAAAAACATTCAGTACTTC. Based on the CDR3 plus reference TRBV18 and TRBJ2-4, the full variable domain is NAGVMQNPRHLVRRRGQEARLRCSPMKGHSHVYWYRQLPEEGLKFMVYLQKENIIDESGMPKERFSAEFPKEGPSILRIQQVVRGDSAAYFCASSPQKAKNIQYFGAGTRLSVL.

This sequence joins TRBV19 and TRBJ2-7; 8 bases match TRBD1. CDR3 size: 15 residues. Germline V gene sequence: CDR1 LNHDA, CDR2 SQIVND (reference sequence). J gave up 3 bases and V 5 bases, and 9 bases lay outside the gene matches. CDR3 amino acids: CASSPGQGKGYEQYF. CDR3 coding DNA: TGTGCCAGTAGTCCCGGACAGGGAAAAGGCTACGAGCAGTACTTC.